The 15 T cell receptor beta chains presented below share a single source sample, sequenced in a study of vaccination effects on CD4 cells after COVID-19. Only in-frame clones appear in the TCRdb table, and some are missing; sequencing was by immunoSEQ multiplex PCR. The sample records 50,000 to 70,000 clones, about 69% being singletons. Cultured cells yielded isolated CD4+ T cells after 10 days. Their antigens are not known. The starting material was CD4+ T cells from PBMCs cultured without peptide, obtained before COVID-19 vaccination. These receptors all come from a human donor who had a prior SARS-CoV-2 infection.

The chain uses TRBV4-1 and TRBJ2-2; D perhaps matches TRBD1 (6 bases). The CDR3 loop spans 16 amino acids. V was pared by 2 bases and J by 2 bases, with 12 bases between. Germline V gene sequence: CDR1 MGHRA, CDR2 YSYEKL. The CDR3 region has the DNA TGCGCCAGCAGCCAATCGGGACATATCAACACCGGGGAGCTGTTTTTT. Protein: CASSQSGHINTGELFF.

J is TRBJ2-5 and V is TRBV7-9; 15 positions match TRBD2. This CDR3 spans 16 amino acids. Germline V gene lookup returns CDR1 SEHNR and CDR2 FQNEAQ (reference sequence). The V gene end was trimmed by 1 base and the J gene end by 3 bases; junction bases not matched to a gene: 0. CDR3 in DNA: TGTGCCAGCAGCTTAGGGACTAGCGGGGGGGAAGAGACCCAGTACTTC. The encoded protein is CASSLGTSGGEETQYF.

V and J are TRBV7-9 and TRBJ2-1, with TRBD1 identical over 9 bases. The J segment lost 8 bases and the V segment lost 5 bases, leaving 10 bases of the junction unmatched. The germline V gene encodes CDR1 SEHNR and CDR2 FQNEAQ (reference sequence). The CDR3 has 15 residues. As DNA, the CDR3 is TGTGCCAGCAGCCCCCGACAGGGGGTGTTCTATGAGCAGTTCTTC. Its translation is CASSPRQGVFYEQFF.

The CDR3 region is CSVTDSGGGSTDTQYF. The CDR3 DNA reads as TGCAGCGTGACTGACTCGGGGGGAGGGAGCACAGATACGCAGTATTTT. The chain employs TRBV29-1 and TRBJ2-3, with TRBD2 matching 7 bases. V dropped 6 bases and J dropped 0; count of bases not matched to a gene: 12. CDR1 and CDR2 from the germline V gene are SQVTM and ANQGSEA. There are 16 residues in the CDR3.

This clone occurred a few times. This chain's CDR3 is CASSPPVLAGNNRVEETQYF. The CDR3 bases are TGTGCCAGCTCACCACCTGTACTAGCGGGGAATAACCGGGTCGAAGAGACCCAGTACTTC. The V gene is TRBV18, the J gene TRBJ2-5; 10 positions match TRBD2. Trimming removed 0 bases from V and 3 bases from J; junction bases left unmatched: 16. The length of the CDR3 is 20 residues. CDR1 and CDR2 (germline): KGHSH, LQKENI.

This clone was counted a few times. The CDR3 DNA sequence: TGTGCCAGCAGCCCTGACGGGACGGCAAAAGGCTACACCTTC. Its translation: CASSPDGTAKGYTF. The gene calls are TRBV7-9 and TRBJ1-2, with D possibly matching TRBD1 (5 bases). CDR3 length: 14 amino acids. Germline V gene lookup returns CDR1 SEHNR and CDR2 FQNEAQ (reference sequence). Between the trimmed V and J ends, which lost 5 bases and 8 bases, there was a span of 18 bases.

The chain carries TRBV2 and TRBJ2-5; maybe TRBD2 (6 bases). Trimming removed 6 bases from V and 4 bases from J, with 9 bases in between. From germline, CDR1 is SNHLY and CDR2 FYNNEI. The CDR3 is 12 amino acids. The CDR3 reads CASSLEGETQYF. CDR3 nucleotide sequence: TGTGCCAGCAGCCTGGAGGGAGAGACCCAGTACTTC.

This clone was observed a few times. The V call is TRBV7-2, the J call TRBJ2-1; unclear D gene. This CDR3 comprises 14 residues. V gave up 1 base and J gave up 2 bases, with 6 bases separating them. Germline-derived CDR1 and CDR2 are SGHTA and FQGNSA. For the CDR3, the DNA is TGTGCCAGCAGCTTAGGACGGACCTACAATGAGCAGTTCTTC. Protein: CASSLGRTYNEQFF.

The chain employs TRBV2 and TRBJ2-7; D perhaps matches TRBD2 (6 bases). V dropped 1 base and J dropped 1 base, with 14 bases sitting between them. CDR3 length equals 16 residues. Germline CDR1 and CDR2: SNHLY and FYNNEI. CDR3 sequence: CASSEEWGDKSYEQYF. Here the CDR3 DNA reads TGTGCCAGCAGTGAAGAGTGGGGGGATAAGTCCTACGAGCAGTACTTC.

The chain has TRBV4-1 and TRBJ1-1, with TRBD1 matching 7 bases. From germline, CDR1 is MGHRA and CDR2 YSYEKL. With 1 base clipped from V and 0 bases from J, the junction kept 5 bases outside the gene matches. This CDR3 comprises 16 residues. The CDR3 region is CASSQVAGGMNTEAFF. The CDR3 DNA reads as TGCGCCAGCAGCCAAGTGGCAGGGGGGATGAACACTGAAGCTTTCTTT.

This chain uses TRBV5-6 with TRBJ1-3, with D hard to call. The germline CDR1 and CDR2 sequences are SGHDT and YYEEEE. This CDR3 comprises 15 residues. Trimming removed 0 bases at V and 4 bases at J, with 11 bases between. The CDR3 sequence: CASSLDPFDGNTIYF. The CDR3 DNA sequence: TGTGCCAGCAGCTTGGATCCGTTTGACGGAAACACCATATATTTT.

Notes on this clone: Compared with germline, one end of the junction differs, possibly owing to a read error. The chain is built from TRBV24-1 and TRBJ2-7; TRBD1 matches at 11 bases. Per the germline V gene, CDR1 is KGHDR and CDR2 is SFDVKD. The CDR3 runs 16 residues. In nucleotides, the CDR3 is TGTGCCACCAGTGATTTGAGGGACTGGGGGACAGGGGGGAGTCCCTTC. Its translation is CATSDLRDWGTGGSPF.

The chain employs TRBV15 and TRBJ1-3, with TRBD1 matching over 9 bases. J lost 3 bases, V lost 1 base, and 10 bases had no gene match. CDR3 length: 18 residues. Germline V gene sequence: CDR1 LNHNV, CDR2 YYDKDF (reference sequence). The CDR3 coding sequence is TGTGCCACCAGCAGAGGCCCCTCCGACAGGGGGAGTGGAAACACCATATATTTT. Translated: CATSRGPSDRGSGNTIYF. Looking up the rest from reference TRBV15 and TRBJ1-3 gives the full variable domain: DAMVIQNPRYQVTQFGKPVTLSCSQTLNHNVMYWYQQKSSQAPKLLFHYYDKDFNNEADTPDNFQSRRPNTSFCFLDIRSPGLGDTAMYLCATSRGPSDRGSGNTIYFGEGSWLTVV.

Here the CDR3 DNA reads TGTGCCAGCAGCTTAATGTCGATGAACACTGAAGCTTTCTTT. Protein sequence: CASSLMSMNTEAFF. V usage is TRBV7-2 and J usage is TRBJ1-1; the D is unclear. The CDR3 consists of 14 residues. Germline V lookup: CDR1 SGHTA, CDR2 FQGNSA. V was clipped by 2 bases and J by 0 bases, with 7 bases between them.

The gene calls are TRBV7-2 and TRBJ1-1; D unresolved. CDR1 and CDR2 (germline): SGHTA, FQGNSA. The CDR3 has 13 amino acids. Between the trimmed V and J ends, which lost 3 bases and 1 base, there was a span of 6 bases. CDR3 region: CASSFDSNTEAFF. The CDR3 coding sequence is TGTGCCAGCAGCTTCGACTCGAACACTGAAGCTTTCTTT.